This TCR beta chain originates from a study of blood T cell repertoires in COVID-19. The CDR3 contains 12 residues. Per the germline V gene, CDR1 is KGHDR and CDR2 is SFDVKD. V lost 3 bases and J lost 7, with 6 bases in between. The method was immunoSEQ multiplex PCR; TCRdb's version includes in-frame clones alone and lacks a portion of them. The top ten hold roughly 5% of the sample, which has fewer than 350,000 clones, 75% to 90% seen once. The chain uses TRBV24-1 and TRBJ1-5, with D unclear. Sequencing was done on a sample of PBMCs or T cells enriched from blood (not recorded which). This TCR came from a man between 60 and 70 years old who had recovered from COVID-19. CDR3 residues: CATSDAGQPQHF. The CDR3 region has the DNA TGTGCCACCAGTGATGCCGGGCAGCCCCAGCATTTT.